One sample yielded the 27 T cell receptor beta chains listed below, sequenced in a study of siplizumab effects on memory and regulatory T cells. TCRdb keeps only in-frame clones here, not all; method: immunoSEQ multiplex PCR. The repertoire consists of approximately 92,000 clones, with around 94% occurring once and the leading ten covering around 1.5%. Sequencing was carried out using non-Treg CD4+ T cells sorted from blood. The source is a human donor in good health.

V usage is TRBV7-2 and J usage is TRBJ1-6; D is unclear. Trimming removed 5 bases from V and 7 bases from J, with 18 bases in between. The CDR3 is 16 amino acids. Germline CDR1 and CDR2: SGHTA and FQGNSA. The CDR3 reads CASSPRAVETNSPLHF. CDR3 nucleotide sequence: TGTGCCAGCAGCCCCCGGGCAGTGGAAACGAATTCACCCCTCCACTTT.

The chain recombines TRBV28 with TRBJ1-5; D remains ambiguous. Trimming removed 2 bases from V and 3 bases from J, with 11 bases in between. Germline-derived CDR1 and CDR2 are MDHEN and SYDVKM. The CDR3 totals 15 residues. This CDR3 reads CASSLGRLDNQPQHF. As DNA, the CDR3 is TGTGCCAGCAGTTTAGGCCGGTTGGACAATCAGCCCCAGCATTTT.

J is TRBJ2-6 and V is TRBV28, with unresolved D. The CDR3 length is 16 residues. Germline CDR1 is MDHEN and CDR2 is SYDVKM. The germline V and J ends were trimmed by 3 bases and 0 bases, with 9 bases remaining between them. Here the CDR3 DNA reads TGTGCCAGCAGTTTTATTGAAGACTCTGGGGCCAACGTCCTGACTTTC. It yields the protein CASSFIEDSGANVLTF.

The V and J genes are TRBV27 and TRBJ2-3; 7 bases fit TRBD2. There are 16 residues in the CDR3. The V gene's germline CDR1 is MNHEY and CDR2 SMNVEV (reference sequence). J lost 6 bases, V lost 6 bases, and 15 bases had no gene match. DNA for the CDR3: TGTGCCAGCAGCCCGGGACTAAACTACCTGGGGGATACGCAGTATTTT. It codes for CASSPGLNYLGDTQYF.

The gene calls are TRBV2 and TRBJ2-1, with 8 bases aligning to TRBD2. The CDR3 consists of 15 residues. After removal of 7 bases from V and 8 bases from J, the junction contained 13 bases not matched to a gene. Germline CDR1 is SNHLY and CDR2 is FYNNEI. The CDR3 region is CASKSGGRPLDEQFF. The CDR3 DNA follows: TGTGCCAGCAAGTCGGGAGGGAGACCTTTGGATGAGCAGTTCTTC.

The V and J genes are TRBV13 and TRBJ2-7; TRBD1 or TRBD2 may be the D gene (7 bases each). Germline values: CDR1 PRHDT, CDR2 FYEKMQ (reference sequence). V dropped 3 bases and J dropped 6 bases, with 21 bases sitting between them. This CDR3 comprises 16 residues. The CDR3 reads CASSLAVWQGEGEQYF. In nucleotides, the CDR3 is TGTGCCAGCAGCTTGGCAGTTTGGCAGGGGGAGGGCGAGCAGTACTTC.

V and J are TRBV30 and TRBJ2-7; 11 bases are shared with TRBD1. The CDR3 loop spans 14 amino acids. Trimming took 3 bases from V and 2 from J; bases not matched to a gene: 3. The germline CDR1 and CDR2 sequences are GTSNPN and SVGIG (reference sequence). CDR3 coding DNA: TGTGCCTGGAGCAAGGGACAGGGGGCCTACGAGCAGTACTTC. This encodes CAWSKGQGAYEQYF.

The chain uses TRBV5-1 and TRBJ1-2; D uncertain. This CDR3 has 15 residues. V gave up 0 bases and J gave up 6 bases, with 15 bases separating them. Germline values: CDR1 SGHRS, CDR2 YFSETQ. The CDR3: CASSLVGSLLDGYTF. In DNA, the CDR3 is TGCGCCAGCAGCTTGGTTGGCAGTTTATTGGATGGCTACACCTTC.

The V call is TRBV10-3, the J call TRBJ2-1; the D is unclear. Germline V gene sequence: CDR1 ENHRY, CDR2 SYGVKD. The CDR3 totals 15 residues. V gave up 6 bases and J gave up 5 bases, with 17 bases separating them. CDR3 DNA sequence: TGTGCCATCAGCCGAATAGAGTCCCTTAACAATGAGCAGTTCTTC. It translates to CAISRIESLNNEQFF.

The CDR3 protein is CASSRGQGRAGELFF. The CDR3 nucleotides read TGTGCCAGCAGTAGAGGACAGGGGAGGGCCGGGGAGCTGTTTTTT. The chain uses TRBV27 and TRBJ2-2; 9 nucleotides match TRBD1. V shed 5 bases and J 6 bases; nucleotides not matched to a gene: 7. Per the germline V gene, CDR1 is MNHEY and CDR2 is SMNVEV (reference sequence). The CDR3 has 15 amino acids.

The chain uses TRBV30 and TRBJ2-7; the D gene is possibly TRBD2 (6 bases). The length of the CDR3 is 14 residues. CDR1 and CDR2 from the germline V gene are GTSNPN and SVGIG (reference sequence). Deletions cut 8 bases from V and 6 bases from J, with 23 bases between. The CDR3 coding sequence is TGTGCCGGCCTCCGACCGAACGGGGGACGCGAGCAGTACTTC. Protein product: CAGLRPNGGREQYF.

This chain links TRBV11-2 with TRBJ2-7, with TRBD1 matching 8 bases. J lost 1 base, V lost 1 base, and 3 bases had no gene match. Germline values: CDR1 SGHAT, CDR2 FQNNGV. This CDR3 is 15 amino acids long. CDR3 region: CASSLVGQASYEQYF. For the CDR3, the DNA is TGTGCCAGCAGCTTAGTGGGACAGGCGTCCTACGAGCAGTACTTC.

J is TRBJ2-5 and V is TRBV11-2, with D perhaps TRBD1 or TRBD2 (6 bases each). V lost 1 base and J 5 bases, leaving 20 bases between the germline ends. From germline, CDR1 is SGHAT and CDR2 FQNNGV. The CDR3 is 17 amino acids. CDR3 coding DNA: TGTGCCAGCAGCTTAGGGGGGGCTCCGCTTGGAAGGGAGACCCAGTACTTC. It is translated as CASSLGGAPLGRETQYF.

The chain combines TRBV30 with TRBJ1-5; 8 positions match TRBD1. J was trimmed by 4 bases and V by 2 bases; bases with no gene match: 7. The CDR3 has 15 residues. Per germline, CDR1 GTSNPN and CDR2 SVGIG (reference sequence). CDR3 nucleotide sequence: TGTGCCTGGAGTATCGGACAGGGACCTAATCAGCCCCAGCATTTT. It is translated as CAWSIGQGPNQPQHF.

The rearrangement links TRBV6-1 to TRBJ2-7, with a weak D call TRBD1 (6 bases). The CDR3 covers 14 residues. Per the germline V gene, CDR1 is MNHNS and CDR2 is SASEGT. The V end was cut by 5 bases, the J end by 6 bases, with 17 bases between. CDR3 sequence: CASSKGVVEREQYF. The DNA for the CDR3 is TGTGCCAGCAGTAAGGGGGTGGTAGAACGCGAGCAGTACTTC.

V usage is TRBV6-5 and J usage is TRBJ2-2, with D unclear. The germline V gene has CDR1 MNHEY and CDR2 SVGAGI. There are 15 residues in the CDR3. The germline V and J ends were trimmed by 6 bases and 5 bases, with 16 bases remaining between them. CDR3 coding DNA: TGTGCCAGCAGCGCGACAAGCGCTAGAACCGGGGAGCTGTTTTTT. Its protein is CASSATSARTGELFF.

A single count supports this clone. CDR3 DNA sequence: TGTGCCAGCAGCGTAGCGGCAGGGCCCTACGAGCAGTACTTC. Translated: CASSVAAGPYEQYF. V and J are TRBV9 and TRBJ2-5, with a tentative D call TRBD1 (5 bases). The assigned J gene may be wrong: the sequence end matches TRBJ2-7 better. The CDR3 runs 14 residues. Germline-derived CDR1 and CDR2 are SGDLS and YYNGEE.

The genes are TRBV19 and TRBJ1-2, with TRBD1 matching 7 bases. V was clipped by 5 bases and J by 1 base; unmatched bases: 19. The CDR3 length is 19 residues. Germline V CDR1 and CDR2: LNHDA, SQIVND (reference sequence). The CDR3 spells CASSPHAWGDRAVNYGYTF. The CDR3 bases are TGTGCCAGTAGTCCGCACGCTTGGGGTGACAGGGCCGTTAACTATGGCTACACCTTC.

The V and J genes are TRBV11-3 and TRBJ2-5, with D uncertain. Trimming took 1 base from V and 5 from J, leaving 17 bases between them. The CDR3 contains 16 residues. Per the germline V gene, CDR1 is SGHNT and CDR2 is YENEEA. This chain's CDR3 is CASSLGFFNKAETQYF. In DNA form, the CDR3 reads TGTGCCAGCAGCTTAGGATTTTTCAACAAAGCGGAGACCCAGTACTTC.

The CDR3 loop is CASSTPGANVLTF. CDR3 nucleotide sequence: TGCGCCAGCAGTACGCCCGGGGCCAACGTCCTGACTTTC. This rearrangement joins TRBV5-1 to TRBJ2-6; D gene unclear. V lost 5 bases and J 4 bases, leaving 7 bases between the germline ends. From germline, CDR1 is SGHRS and CDR2 YFSETQ. The CDR3 sequence is 13 residues long. Based on the CDR3 plus reference TRBV5-1 and TRBJ2-6, the full variable domain is KAGVTQTPRYLIKTRGQQVTLSCSPISGHRSVSWYQQTPGQGLQFLFEYFSETQRNKGNFPGRFSGRQFSNSRSEMNVSTLELGDSALYLCASSTPGANVLTFGAGSRLTVL.

The gene calls are TRBV7-8 and TRBJ2-2; D is uncertain. V lost 1 base, J lost 1 base, and 10 bases lay in between. The CDR3 sequence is 16 residues long. Germline CDR1 is SGHVS and CDR2 is FQNEAQ. In DNA form, the CDR3 reads TGTGCCAGCAGCTTAGGGTTACATCAGAACACCGGGGAGCTGTTTTTT. Protein product: CASSLGLHQNTGELFF.

V and J are TRBV7-8 and TRBJ1-2; D is unresolved. The CDR3 length is 15 residues. Germline values: CDR1 SGHVS, CDR2 FQNEAQ. Trimming left V 1 base short and J 1 base short, with 10 bases between. CDR3 nucleotides: TGTGCCAGCAGCTTAGTAGGCGGTGGTAACTATGGCTACACCTTC. This encodes CASSLVGGGNYGYTF.

This chain uses TRBV5-1 with TRBJ2-3, with TRBD2 as a possible D gene (5 bases). The germline V gene encodes CDR1 SGHRS and CDR2 YFSETQ. V lost 0 bases and J 5 bases, leaving 10 bases between the germline ends. CDR3 size: 14 residues. The CDR3 DNA sequence: TGCGCCAGCAGCTTGGACACTAGAGGAGATACGCAGTATTTT. It specifies CASSLDTRGDTQYF.

The genes are TRBV11-2 and TRBJ2-1, with D tentatively TRBD1 (6 bases). CDR3 size: 15 residues. CDR1 SGHAT and CDR2 FQNNGV come from the germline V gene. V dropped 0 bases and J dropped 5 bases, with 11 bases sitting between them. The CDR3 spells CASSLDGEGDNEQFF. The CDR3 DNA sequence: TGTGCCAGCAGCTTAGATGGAGAGGGGGACAATGAGCAGTTCTTC.

The V call is TRBV28, the J call TRBJ1-1; a possible D gene is TRBD1 (6 bases). Trimming took off 2 bases at V and 5 bases at J, with 18 bases between the two ends. The CDR3 consists of 16 residues. Germline V gives CDR1 MDHEN, CDR2 SYDVKM. The CDR3 here is CASSLLIGGTWTEAFF. For the CDR3, the DNA is TGTGCCAGCAGTTTACTAATAGGGGGTACGTGGACTGAAGCTTTCTTT.

This chain joins TRBV27 and TRBJ2-7; 11 bases are shared with TRBD1. V lost 5 bases, J lost 4 bases, and 10 bases stayed unmatched. CDR1 and CDR2 from the germline V gene are MNHEY and SMNVEV (reference sequence). The CDR3 consists of 16 residues. In DNA form, the CDR3 reads TGTGCCAGCAGTACCATGGGACAGGGGGTTTTGTACGAGCAGTACTTC. Translating gives CASSTMGQGVLYEQYF.

The J gene is TRBJ1-1, the V gene TRBV18; 8 bases are shared with TRBD1. V trimming: 3 bases; J trimming: 3 bases; junction bases outside the gene matches: 9. The CDR3 consists of 16 residues. Germline assignment: CDR1 KGHSH and CDR2 LQKENI. As DNA, the CDR3 is TGTGCCAGCTCACCGAATGACAGGGGCGCCTACACTGAAGCTTTCTTT. Amino acids: CASSPNDRGAYTEAFF.